This passage covers 15 T cell receptor beta chains from one sample sequenced in a study of OX40 agonist ivuxolimab in advanced cancers. This table comes from immunoSEQ multiplex PCR, and its TCRdb copy is limited to in-frame clones, with some not included. Of around 68,000 clones in the sample, roughly 81% were seen once. Specimen: CD4+ or CD8+ T cells sorted from blood, collected in a trial of the OX40 agonist ivuxolimab. The origin of the receptors is an adult with an advanced solid tumor such as melanoma, head and neck, liver or kidney cancer.

This chain joins TRBV5-4 and TRBJ1-6; maybe TRBD1 (5 bases). V shed 1 base and J shed 10 bases, with 15 bases lying between them. Germline CDR1 reads SGHNT; CDR2 reads YYREEE (reference sequence). The CDR3 consists of 15 residues. The CDR3 coding sequence is TGTGCCAGCAGCTTGCAAAGGACACGTACCTCACCCCTCCACTTT. Translation gives CASSLQRTRTSPLHF.

This clone appeared once. The chain employs TRBV6-1 and TRBJ2-3, with 9 bases identical to TRBD2. Losses at the gene ends were 6 bases for V and 0 bases for J; bases not matched to a gene: 1. This CDR3 is built from 14 residues. Germline V gives CDR1 MNHNS, CDR2 SASEGT. CDR3 loop: CASRGLASTDTQYF. CDR3 bases: TGTGCCAGCAGGGGACTAGCAAGCACAGATACGCAGTATTTT.

CDR3 in amino acids: CSVGSSGSGDTQYF. CDR3 DNA: TGCAGCGTGGGTTCTAGCGGGAGCGGAGATACGCAGTATTTT. J is TRBJ2-3 and V is TRBV29-1; 10 bases match TRBD2. CDR1 is SQVTM, CDR2 ANQGSEA, per germline. V gave up 6 bases and J gave up 5 bases; unmatched junction bases: 8. CDR3 size: 14 residues.

V gene TRBV19 combines with J gene TRBJ2-3, with a weak D call TRBD2 (7 bases). The CDR3 covers 17 residues. CDR1 and CDR2 (germline): LNHDA, SQIVND (reference sequence). V shed 3 bases and J shed 2 bases, with 18 bases lying between them. CDR3 sequence (DNA): TGTGCCAGTAGTATTCGTGGGGGGGCGAAGACCACAGATACGCAGTATTTT. Its protein is CASSIRGGAKTTDTQYF. The full variable domain, with the rest looked up from reference TRBV19 and TRBJ2-3, is DGGITQSPKYLFRKEGQNVTLSCEQNLNHDAMYWYRQDPGQGLRLIYYSQIVNDFQKGDIAEGYSVSREKKESFPLTVTSAQKNPTAFYLCASSIRGGAKTTDTQYFGPGTRLTVL.

DNA for the CDR3: TGTGCCAGTAGTGTCAGGTATAGCAATCAGCCCCAGCATTTT. Amino acids: CASSVRYSNQPQHF. The genes are TRBV19 and TRBJ1-5; no clear D. The CDR3 length is 14 residues. Trimming left V 5 bases short and J 0 bases short, with 8 bases between. Per the germline V gene, CDR1 is LNHDA and CDR2 is SQIVND (reference sequence).

The genes are TRBV27 and TRBJ1-2; 9 bases agree with TRBD1. Germline V gene lookup returns CDR1 MNHEY and CDR2 SMNVEV (reference sequence). This CDR3 has 15 residues. After removal of 4 bases from V and 3 bases from J, the junction contained 6 bases not matched to a gene. This chain's CDR3 is CASSSQGAGDYGYTF. The CDR3 DNA reads as TGTGCCAGCAGTTCACAGGGGGCTGGGGACTATGGCTACACCTTC.

This clone showed up just a few times. The V gene is TRBV5-1, the J gene TRBJ2-5, with no clear D. CDR3 length: 11 amino acids. V shed 0 bases and J shed 7 bases, with 4 bases lying between them. Germline V gene lookup returns CDR1 SGHRS and CDR2 YFSETQ. CDR3 sequence: CASSLAVTQYF. The CDR3 DNA follows: TGCGCCAGCAGCTTGGCCGTGACCCAGTACTTC.

The chain joins TRBV27 to TRBJ2-1; 7 nucleotides line up with TRBD1. The germline V gene encodes CDR1 MNHEY and CDR2 SMNVEV (reference sequence). The CDR3 totals 13 residues. Trimming cost V 4 bases and J 6 bases; bases outside gene matches: 3. CDR3 loop: CASSYRDSNEQFF. The CDR3 DNA reads TGTGCCAGCAGTTACCGGGACAGCAATGAGCAGTTCTTC.

The genes are TRBV10-3 and TRBJ2-1; 9 positions agree with TRBD2. After removal of 6 bases from V and 7 bases from J, the junction contained 10 bases not matched to a gene. Germline loops: CDR1 ENHRY, CDR2 SYGVKD. The CDR3 is 15 amino acids. CDR3: CAIREAGGEGNEQFF. For the CDR3, the DNA is TGTGCCATCAGGGAAGCGGGAGGAGAAGGGAATGAGCAGTTCTTC.

The CDR3 DNA is TGTGCCAGCAGCCCTCGAGGAGGGGGCAGGGGCACCGGGGAGCTGTTTTTT. Protein sequence: CASSPRGGGRGTGELFF. V gene TRBV7-6 combines with J gene TRBJ2-2; D is possibly TRBD1 (7 bases). The germline gives CDR1 SGHVS, CDR2 FNYEAQ. V lost 5 bases to trimming and J lost 4 bases, with 20 bases between them. This CDR3 region has 17 residues.

V usage is TRBV6-1 and J usage is TRBJ2-2; D not resolved. This CDR3 comprises 14 residues. CDR1 is MNHNS and CDR2 is SASEGT in the germline V gene. Trimming took off 4 bases at V and 5 bases at J, with 11 bases between the two ends. The CDR3 DNA reads as TGTGCCAGCAGTGGCCCCTCTGGAACCGGGGAGCTGTTTTTT. This codes for CASSGPSGTGELFF.

The rearrangement joins TRBV6-5 to TRBJ2-5; maybe TRBD1 (6 bases). The germline V gene has CDR1 MNHEY and CDR2 SVGAGI. The ends were cut back, 5 bases at V and 1 base at J, with 14 bases in the middle. This CDR3 has 15 amino acids. This CDR3 reads CASSLSRTVQETQYF. CDR3 sequence (DNA): TGTGCCAGCAGTCTATCACGGACAGTCCAAGAGACCCAGTACTTC.

J is TRBJ2-3 and V is TRBV5-1; 8 nucleotides align to TRBD1. From germline, CDR1 is SGHRS and CDR2 YFSETQ. The trim removed 0 bases at V and 2 bases at J, leaving 2 bases unmatched. CDR3 length: 15 amino acids. CDR3 region: CASSLGDRHTDTQYF. The CDR3, as DNA: TGCGCCAGCAGCTTGGGGGACAGGCACACAGATACGCAGTATTTT.

This clone was seen only a few times. DNA for the CDR3: TGTGCCAGCAGTTACCCGACAGGGGTCTTTGGCTACACCTTC. This encodes CASSYPTGVFGYTF. The V and J genes are TRBV28 and TRBJ1-2; TRBD1 matches 8 bases. The germline V gene has CDR1 MDHEN and CDR2 SYDVKM. The V segment lost 4 bases and the J segment 7 bases; nucleotides outside the gene matches: 8. CDR3 size: 14 residues.

The V call is TRBV4-1, the J call TRBJ1-5, with no clear D. The CDR3 consists of 15 residues. Germline CDR1 reads MGHRA; CDR2 reads YSYEKL. V lost 0 bases and J lost 3, with 9 bases in between. CDR3 in DNA: TGCGCCAGCAGCCAAGATGGCCAGGACAATCAGCCCCAGCATTTT. It yields the protein CASSQDGQDNQPQHF.